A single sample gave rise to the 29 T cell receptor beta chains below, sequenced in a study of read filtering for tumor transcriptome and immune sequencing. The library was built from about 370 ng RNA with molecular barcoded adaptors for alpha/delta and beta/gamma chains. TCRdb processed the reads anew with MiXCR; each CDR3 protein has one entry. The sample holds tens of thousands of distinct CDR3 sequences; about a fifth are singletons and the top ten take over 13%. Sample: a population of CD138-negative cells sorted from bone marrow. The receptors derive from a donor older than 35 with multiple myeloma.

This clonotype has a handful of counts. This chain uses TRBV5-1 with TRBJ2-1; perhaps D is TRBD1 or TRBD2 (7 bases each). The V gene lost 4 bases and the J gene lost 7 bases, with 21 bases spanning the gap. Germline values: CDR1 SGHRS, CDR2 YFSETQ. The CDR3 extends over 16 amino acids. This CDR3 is CASSPTGTEGLNEQFF. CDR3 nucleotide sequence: TGCGCCAGCAGCCCCACCGGGACAGAGGGACTAAATGAGCAGTTCTTC.

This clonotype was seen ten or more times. The chain's CDR3 is CAISESRGRRTDTQYF. CDR3 coding DNA: TGTGCCATCAGTGAGTCGAGGGGGCGACGGACAGATACGCAGTATTTT. The chain combines TRBV10-3 with TRBJ2-3, with 7 nucleotides matching TRBD1. Trimming removed 0 bases from V and 3 bases from J; junction bases left unmatched: 6. The CDR3 totals 16 residues. Germline loops: CDR1 ENHRY, CDR2 SYGVKD.

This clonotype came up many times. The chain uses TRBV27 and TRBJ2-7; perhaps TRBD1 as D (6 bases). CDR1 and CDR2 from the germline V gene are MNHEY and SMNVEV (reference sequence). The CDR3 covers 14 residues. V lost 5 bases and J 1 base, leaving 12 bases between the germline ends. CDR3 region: CASSRKDSSYEQYF. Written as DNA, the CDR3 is TGTGCCAGCAGTCGAAAGGACAGTTCCTACGAGCAGTACTTC.

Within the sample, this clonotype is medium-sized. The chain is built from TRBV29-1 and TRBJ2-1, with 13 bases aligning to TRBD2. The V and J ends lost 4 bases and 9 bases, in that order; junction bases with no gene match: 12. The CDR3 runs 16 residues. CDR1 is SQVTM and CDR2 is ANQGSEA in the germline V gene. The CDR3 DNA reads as TGCAGCGTTGGTAGCGGTGGACTAGCGGGAGTTACTGAGCAGTTCTTC. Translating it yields CSVGSGGLAGVTEQFF.

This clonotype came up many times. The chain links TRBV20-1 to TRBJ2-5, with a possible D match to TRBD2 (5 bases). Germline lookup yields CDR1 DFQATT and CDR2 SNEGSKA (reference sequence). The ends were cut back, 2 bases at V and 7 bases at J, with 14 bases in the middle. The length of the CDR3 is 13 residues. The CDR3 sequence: CSARTEGSGTQYF. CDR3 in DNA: TGCAGTGCTAGAACCGAGGGCTCGGGGACCCAGTACTTC.

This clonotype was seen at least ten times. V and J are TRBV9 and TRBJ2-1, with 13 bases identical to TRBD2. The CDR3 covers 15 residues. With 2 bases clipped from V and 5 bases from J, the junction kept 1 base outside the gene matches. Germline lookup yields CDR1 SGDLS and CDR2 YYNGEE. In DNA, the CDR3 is TGTGCCAGCAGCGTCGGACTAGCGGGGGACAATGAGCAGTTCTTC. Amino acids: CASSVGLAGDNEQFF.

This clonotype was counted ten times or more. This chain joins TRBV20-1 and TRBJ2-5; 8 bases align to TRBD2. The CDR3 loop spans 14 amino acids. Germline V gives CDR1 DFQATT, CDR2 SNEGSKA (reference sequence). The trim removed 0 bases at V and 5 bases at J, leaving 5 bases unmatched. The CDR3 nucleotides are TGCAGTGCTAGAGATCGGGGGGGCGTGGAGACCCAGTACTTC. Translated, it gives CSARDRGGVETQYF.

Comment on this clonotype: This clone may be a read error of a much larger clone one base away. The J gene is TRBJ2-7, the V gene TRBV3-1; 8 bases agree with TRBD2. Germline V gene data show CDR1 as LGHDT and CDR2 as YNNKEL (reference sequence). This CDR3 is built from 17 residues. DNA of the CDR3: TGTGCCAGCAGCCAAGCCGCCACTAGCGGAAGCTCCTACAAGCAGTACTTC. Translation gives CASSQAATSGSSYKQYF.

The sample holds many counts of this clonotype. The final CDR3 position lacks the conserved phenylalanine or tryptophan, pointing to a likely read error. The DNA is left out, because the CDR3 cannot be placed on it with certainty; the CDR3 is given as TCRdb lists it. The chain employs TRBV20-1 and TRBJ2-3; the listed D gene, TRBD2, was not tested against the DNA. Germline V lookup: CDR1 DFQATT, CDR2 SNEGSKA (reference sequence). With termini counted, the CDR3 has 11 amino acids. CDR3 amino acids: CSASPGLAATG.

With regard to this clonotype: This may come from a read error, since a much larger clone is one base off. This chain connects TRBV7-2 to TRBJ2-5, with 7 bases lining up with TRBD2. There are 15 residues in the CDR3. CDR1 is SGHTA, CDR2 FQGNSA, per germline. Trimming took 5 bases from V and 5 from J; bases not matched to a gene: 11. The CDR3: CASSPARTGGETQYF. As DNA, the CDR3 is TGTGCCAGCAGCCCTGCGAGGACCGGGGGGGAGACCCAGTACTTC.

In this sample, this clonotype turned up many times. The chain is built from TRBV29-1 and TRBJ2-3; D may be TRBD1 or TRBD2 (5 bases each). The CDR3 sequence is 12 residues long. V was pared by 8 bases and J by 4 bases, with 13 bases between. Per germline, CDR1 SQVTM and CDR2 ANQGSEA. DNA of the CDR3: TGCAGCTCAATACGGGGCGCAGATACGCAGTATTTT. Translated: CSSIRGADTQYF.

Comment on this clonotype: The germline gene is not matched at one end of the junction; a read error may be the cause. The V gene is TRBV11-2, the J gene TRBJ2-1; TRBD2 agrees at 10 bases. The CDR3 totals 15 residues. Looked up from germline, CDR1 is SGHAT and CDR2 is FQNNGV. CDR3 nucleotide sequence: TGTGCCAGCTCCACCCTCACTAGCGGGAATGTTGAGCAGCTCTTC. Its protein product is CASSTLTSGNVEQLF.

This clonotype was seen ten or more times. The CDR3 DNA is TGCAGCGTCAGGTCCAGGGGAGACTCTGGGGCCAACGTCCTGACTTTC. Residues: CSVRSRGDSGANVLTF. This chain links TRBV29-1 with TRBJ2-6; possibly TRBD1 for D (6 bases). V lost 6 bases and J lost 0, with 15 bases in between. CDR3 length: 16 amino acids. Looked up from germline, CDR1 is SQVTM and CDR2 is ANQGSEA. Full variable domain (outside the CDR3, taken from reference TRBV29-1 and TRBJ2-6): SAVISQKPSRDICQRGTSLTIQCQVDSQVTMMFWYRQQPGQSLTLIATANQGSEATYESGFVIDKFPISRPNLTFSTLTVSNMSPEDSSIYLCSVRSRGDSGANVLTFGAGSRLTVL.

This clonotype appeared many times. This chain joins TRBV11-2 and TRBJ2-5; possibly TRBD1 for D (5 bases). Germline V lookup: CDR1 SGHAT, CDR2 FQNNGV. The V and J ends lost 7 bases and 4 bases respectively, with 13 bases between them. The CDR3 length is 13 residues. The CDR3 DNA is TGTGCCAGCACCCAGGGAAGAGGAGAGACCCAGTACTTC. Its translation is CASTQGRGETQYF.

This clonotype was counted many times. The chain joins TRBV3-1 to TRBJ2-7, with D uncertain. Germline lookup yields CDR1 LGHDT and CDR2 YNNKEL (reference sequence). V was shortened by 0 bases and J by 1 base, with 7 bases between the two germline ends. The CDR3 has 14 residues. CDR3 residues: CASSQDPGSYEQYF. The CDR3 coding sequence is TGTGCCAGCAGCCAAGATCCCGGATCCTACGAGCAGTACTTC.

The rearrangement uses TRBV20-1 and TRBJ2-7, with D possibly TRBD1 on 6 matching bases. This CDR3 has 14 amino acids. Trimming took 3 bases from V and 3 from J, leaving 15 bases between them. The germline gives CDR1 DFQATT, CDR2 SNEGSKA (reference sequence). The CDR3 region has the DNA TGCAGTGCTAGTAAGGGACAAGGGTACTACGAGCAGTACTTC. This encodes CSASKGQGYYEQYF.

The CDR3 sequence: CASSLQSSGGTDTQYF. Here the CDR3 DNA reads TGTGCCAGCAGCTTACAGTCTAGCGGGGGGACAGATACGCAGTATTTT. The rearrangement joins TRBV7-2 to TRBJ2-3; 11 bases agree with TRBD2. In germline, CDR1 is SGHTA, CDR2 FQGNSA. The V segment lost 2 bases and the J segment 3 bases; nucleotides outside the gene matches: 4. The CDR3 spans 16 residues.

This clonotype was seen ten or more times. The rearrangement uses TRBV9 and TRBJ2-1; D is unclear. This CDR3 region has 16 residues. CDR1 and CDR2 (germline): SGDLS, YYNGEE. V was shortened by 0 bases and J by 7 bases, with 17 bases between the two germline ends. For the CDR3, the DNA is TGTGCCAGCAGCGTAGCACCGGAGTTGGGTAAGAATGAGCAGTTCTTC. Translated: CASSVAPELGKNEQFF.

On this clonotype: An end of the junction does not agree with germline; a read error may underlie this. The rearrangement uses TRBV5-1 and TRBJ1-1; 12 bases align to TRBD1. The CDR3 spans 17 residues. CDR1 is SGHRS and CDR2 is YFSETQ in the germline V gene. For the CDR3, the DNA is TGCGCCAGCACCCCCGGGACAGGGGGCCTTATGAACTCTGAAGCTTTCTTT. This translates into CASTPGTGGLMNSEAFF.

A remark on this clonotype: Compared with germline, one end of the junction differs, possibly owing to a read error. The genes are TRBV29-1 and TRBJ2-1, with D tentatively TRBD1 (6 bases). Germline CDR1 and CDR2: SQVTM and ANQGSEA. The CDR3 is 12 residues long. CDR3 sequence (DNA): TGCAGCGGCCTCACAGGGACCGATGAGCATTTCTTC. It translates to CSGLTGTDEHFF.

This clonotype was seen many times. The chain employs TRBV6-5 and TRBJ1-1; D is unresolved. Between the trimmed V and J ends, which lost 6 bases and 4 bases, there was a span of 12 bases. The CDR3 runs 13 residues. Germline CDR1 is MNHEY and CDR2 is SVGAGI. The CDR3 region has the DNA TGTGCCAGCAGATCCCGAACCGGCACTGAAGCTTTCTTT. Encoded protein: CASRSRTGTEAFF.

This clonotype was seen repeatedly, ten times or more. DNA of the CDR3: TGCGCCAGCAGGACTCCCGGACGGGACCAAGAGACCCAGTACTTC. It codes for CASRTPGRDQETQYF. This chain uses TRBV5-1 with TRBJ2-5; D remains ambiguous. CDR1 is SGHRS and CDR2 is YFSETQ in the germline V gene. The V end was cut by 5 bases, the J end by 0 bases, with 14 bases between. The CDR3 runs 15 residues.

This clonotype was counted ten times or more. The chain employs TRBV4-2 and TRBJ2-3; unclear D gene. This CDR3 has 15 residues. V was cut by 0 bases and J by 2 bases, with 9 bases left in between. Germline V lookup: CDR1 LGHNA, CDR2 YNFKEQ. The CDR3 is CASSQDRLNTDTQYF. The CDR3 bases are TGTGCCAGCAGCCAAGATCGGCTAAACACAGATACGCAGTATTTT.

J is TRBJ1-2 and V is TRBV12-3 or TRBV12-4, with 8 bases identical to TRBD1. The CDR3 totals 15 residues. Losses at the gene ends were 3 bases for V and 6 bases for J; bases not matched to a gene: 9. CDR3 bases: TGTGCCAGCAGTTTGCTGGACAGGGCCAGGGATGGCTACACCTTC. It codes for CASSLLDRARDGYTF.

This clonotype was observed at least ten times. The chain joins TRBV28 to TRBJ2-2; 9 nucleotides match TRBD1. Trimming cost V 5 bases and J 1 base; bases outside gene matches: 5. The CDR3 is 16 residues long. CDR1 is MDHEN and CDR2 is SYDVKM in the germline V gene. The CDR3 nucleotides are TGTGCCAGCAGTCCGGGACAGGGTGTGAACACCGGGGAGCTGTTTTTT. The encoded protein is CASSPGQGVNTGELFF. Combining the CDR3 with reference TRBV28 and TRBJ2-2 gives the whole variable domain DVKVTQSSRYLVKRTGEKVFLECVQDMDHENMFWYRQDPGLGLRLIYFSYDVKMKEKGDIPEGYSVSREKKERFSLILESASTNQTSMYLCASSPGQGVNTGELFFGEGSRLTVL.

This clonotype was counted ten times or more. The CDR3 region has the DNA TGCAGTGCTAGAGAAAGGGGCTACTATGGCTACACCTTC. Translating it yields CSARERGYYGYTF. The rearrangement links TRBV20-1 to TRBJ1-2; D possibly corresponds to TRBD1 (5 bases). Germline V gene data show CDR1 as DFQATT and CDR2 as SNEGSKA (reference sequence). V lost 0 bases, J lost 3 bases, and 8 bases lay in between. The CDR3 length is 13 residues.

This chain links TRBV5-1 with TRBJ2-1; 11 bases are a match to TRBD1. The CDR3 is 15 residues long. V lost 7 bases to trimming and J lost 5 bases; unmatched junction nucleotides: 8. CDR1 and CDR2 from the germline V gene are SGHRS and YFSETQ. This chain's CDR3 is CASGVRTGGDNEQFF. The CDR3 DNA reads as TGCGCCAGCGGTGTCCGGACAGGGGGCGACAATGAGCAGTTCTTC. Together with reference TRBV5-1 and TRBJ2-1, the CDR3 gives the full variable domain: KAGVTQTPRYLIKTRGQQVTLSCSPISGHRSVSWYQQTPGQGLQFLFEYFSETQRNKGNFPGRFSGRQFSNSRSEMNVSTLELGDSALYLCASGVRTGGDNEQFFGPGTRLTVL.

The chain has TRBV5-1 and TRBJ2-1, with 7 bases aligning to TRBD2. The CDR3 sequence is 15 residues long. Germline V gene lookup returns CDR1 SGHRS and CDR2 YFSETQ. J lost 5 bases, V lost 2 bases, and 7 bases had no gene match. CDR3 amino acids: CASSLALATNNEQFF. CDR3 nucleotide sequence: TGCGCCAGCAGCTTAGCACTAGCGACCAACAATGAGCAGTTCTTC.

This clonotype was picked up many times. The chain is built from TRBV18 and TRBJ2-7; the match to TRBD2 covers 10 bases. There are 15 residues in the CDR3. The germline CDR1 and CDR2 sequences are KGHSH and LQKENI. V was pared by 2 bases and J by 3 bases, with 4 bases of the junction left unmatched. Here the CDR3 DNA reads TGTGCCAGCTCACCAGGACTAGCGGACCGCTACGAGCAGTACTTC. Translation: CASSPGLADRYEQYF.